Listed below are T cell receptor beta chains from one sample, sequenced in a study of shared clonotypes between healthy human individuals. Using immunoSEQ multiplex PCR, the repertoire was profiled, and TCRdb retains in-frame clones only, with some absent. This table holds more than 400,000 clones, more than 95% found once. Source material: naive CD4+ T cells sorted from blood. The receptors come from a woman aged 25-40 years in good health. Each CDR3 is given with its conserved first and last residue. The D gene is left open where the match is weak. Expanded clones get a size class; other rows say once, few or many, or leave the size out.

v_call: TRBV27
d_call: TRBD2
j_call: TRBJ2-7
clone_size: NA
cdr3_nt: TGTGCCAGCAGTCCCGGGACTAGCGGATACGAGCAGTACTTC
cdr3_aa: CASSPGTSGYEQYF

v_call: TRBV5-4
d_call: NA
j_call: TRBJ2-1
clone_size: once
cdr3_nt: TGTGCCAGCAGCTTAGTAGGAGGTGGAGAGAATGAGCAGTTCTTC
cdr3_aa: CASSLVGGGENEQFF

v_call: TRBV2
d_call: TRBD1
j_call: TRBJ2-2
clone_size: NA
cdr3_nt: TGTGCCAGCAGGGGACAGGGGGCCGGGGAGCTGTTTTTT
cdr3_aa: CASRGQGAGELFF

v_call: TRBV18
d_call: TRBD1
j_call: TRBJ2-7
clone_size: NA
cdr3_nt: TGTGCCAGCTCACTTGGGACAGAGCGGTCGCGCGAGCAGTACTTC
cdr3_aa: CASSLGTERSREQYF

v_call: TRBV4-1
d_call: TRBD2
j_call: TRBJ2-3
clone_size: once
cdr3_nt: TGCGCCAGCAGCCAAGGGGCTCGGGGACTAGCGGGCACAGATACGCAGTATTTT
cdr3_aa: CASSQGARGLAGTDTQYF

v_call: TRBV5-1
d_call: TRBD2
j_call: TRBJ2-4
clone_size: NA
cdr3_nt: TGCGCCAGCAGCTTGGTTAACCGGGAGGGGGGAAATATAGCCAAAAACATTCAGTACTTC
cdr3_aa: CASSLVNREGGNIAKNIQYF

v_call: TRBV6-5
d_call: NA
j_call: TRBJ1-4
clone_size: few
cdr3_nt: TGTGCCAGCAGTTACTCCGGACGGATTAATGAAAAACTGTTTTTT
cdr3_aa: CASSYSGRINEKLFF

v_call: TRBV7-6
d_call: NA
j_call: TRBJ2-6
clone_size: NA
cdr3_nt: TGTGCCAGCAGCGTAGGGGCTGGGGCCAACGTCCTGACTTTC
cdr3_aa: CASSVGAGANVLTF

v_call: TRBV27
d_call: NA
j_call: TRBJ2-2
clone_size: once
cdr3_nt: TGTGCCAGCAGGGGAGGGAACACCGGGGAGCTGTTTTTT
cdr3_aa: CASRGGNTGELFF

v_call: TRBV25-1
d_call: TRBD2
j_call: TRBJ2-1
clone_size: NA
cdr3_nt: TGTGCCAGCAGGGGGCTTAGCGGGAGGGTTGGCTCCTACAATGAGCAGTTCTTC
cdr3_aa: CASRGLSGRVGSYNEQFF

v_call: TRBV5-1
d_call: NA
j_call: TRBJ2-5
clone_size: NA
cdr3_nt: TGCGCCAGCAGCTTTTCGGTTTGGGAGACCCAGTACTTC
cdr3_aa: CASSFSVWETQYF

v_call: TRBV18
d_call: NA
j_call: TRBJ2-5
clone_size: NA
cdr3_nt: TGTGCCAGCTCACAGGGGGAGACCCAGTACTTC
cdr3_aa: CASSQGETQYF

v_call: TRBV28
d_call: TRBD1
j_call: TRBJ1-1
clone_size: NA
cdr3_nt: TGTGCCAGCAGTTTATCGGGACAGGGGCTCACTGAAGCTTTCTTT
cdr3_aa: CASSLSGQGLTEAFF

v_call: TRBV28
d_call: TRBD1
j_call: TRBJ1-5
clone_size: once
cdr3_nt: TGTGCCAGCAGTTTAGGGGACAGGGGAGGCAATCAGCCCCAGCATTTT
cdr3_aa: CASSLGDRGGNQPQHF

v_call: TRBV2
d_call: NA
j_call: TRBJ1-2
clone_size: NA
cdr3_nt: TGTGCCAGCAGTGAAGGAAAGGGTCGGTTAGCTGGCTACACCTTC
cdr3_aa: CASSEGKGRLAGYTF

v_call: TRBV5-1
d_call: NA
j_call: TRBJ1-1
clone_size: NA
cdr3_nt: TGCGCCAGCCAGGGGATCAAGGGAACTGAAGCTTTCTTT
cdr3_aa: CASQGIKGTEAFF

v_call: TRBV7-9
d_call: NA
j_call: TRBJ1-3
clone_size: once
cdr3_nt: TGTGCCAGCAGCTTAGTCGTGGGGGACGGAAACACCATATATTTT
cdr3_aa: CASSLVVGDGNTIYF

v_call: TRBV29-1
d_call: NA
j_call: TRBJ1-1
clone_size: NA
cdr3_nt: TGCAGCGTTGGGAAGGGGACCCTGATGAACACTGAAGCTTTCTTT
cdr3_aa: CSVGKGTLMNTEAFF

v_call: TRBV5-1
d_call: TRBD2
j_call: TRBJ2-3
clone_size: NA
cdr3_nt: TGCGCCAGCACCGTAGCGGGACGCGGGATAGATACGCAGTATTTT
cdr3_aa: CASTVAGRGIDTQYF

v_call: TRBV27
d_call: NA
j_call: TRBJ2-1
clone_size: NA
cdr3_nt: TGTGCCAGCATGATCGGTTTCGGGACTCCCTCCTACAATGAGCAGTTCTTC
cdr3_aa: CASMIGFGTPSYNEQFF

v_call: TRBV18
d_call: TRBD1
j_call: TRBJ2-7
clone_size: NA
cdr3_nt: TGTGCCAGCTCCGGGGGACAGGGATCGGTCGAGCAGTACTTC
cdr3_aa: CASSGGQGSVEQYF

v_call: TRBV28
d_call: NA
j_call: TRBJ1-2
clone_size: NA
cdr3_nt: TGTGCCAGCACCACCGGTCCCGGCTACACCTTC
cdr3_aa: CASTTGPGYTF

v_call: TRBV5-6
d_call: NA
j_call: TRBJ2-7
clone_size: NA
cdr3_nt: TGTGCCAGCAGCCATCGTGGTAGGTTCGCGGGCGAGCAGTACTTC
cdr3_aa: CASSHRGRFAGEQYF